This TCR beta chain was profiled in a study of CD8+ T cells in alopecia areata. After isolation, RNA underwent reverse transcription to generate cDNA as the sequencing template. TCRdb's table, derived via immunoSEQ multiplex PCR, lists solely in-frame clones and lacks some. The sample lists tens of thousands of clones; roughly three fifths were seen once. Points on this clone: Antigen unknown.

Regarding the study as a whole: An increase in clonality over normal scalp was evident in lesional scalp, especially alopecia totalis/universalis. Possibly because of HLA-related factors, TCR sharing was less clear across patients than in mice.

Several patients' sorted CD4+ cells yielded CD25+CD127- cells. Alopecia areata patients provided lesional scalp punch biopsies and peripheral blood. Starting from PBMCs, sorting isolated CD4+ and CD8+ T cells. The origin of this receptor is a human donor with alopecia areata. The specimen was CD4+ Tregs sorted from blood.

The CDR3 loop reads CASRLDRGMETQYF. The CDR3 region has the DNA TGTGCCAGCAGACTTGACAGGGGTATGGAGACCCAGTACTTC. V is TRBV2 and J is TRBJ2-5; 8 bases are a match to TRBD1. Germline CDR1 and CDR2: SNHLY and FYNNEI. The length of the CDR3 is 14 residues. The ends lost 6 bases at V and 5 bases at J; junction bases unmatched: 8.